The 29 T cell receptor beta chains reported below all come from one sample, sequenced in a study of vaccination and CD4 T cells after COVID-19. These receptors have no known antigen. As for treatment: approximately nine-day PBMC culture with coronavirus spike peptide pools or control peptides (ViraFEST assay). Sequencing of cultured CD4+ T cell DNA used the Oncomine TCR Beta short-read assay. Each CDR3 protein gets one entry after TCRdb re-called the PCR reads with MiXCR. The table shows more than 12,000 distinct CDR3 sequences, with over 60% occurring only once. The sample was CD4+ T cells from blood, cultured in vitro. These receptors were obtained from a human donor who had recovered from COVID-19.

The rearrangement uses TRBV7-6 and TRBJ2-3, with 12 bases identical to TRBD2. Germline-derived CDR1 and CDR2 are SGHVS and FNYEAQ. CDR3 length equals 17 residues. The V segment lost 1 base and the J segment 4 bases; nucleotides outside the gene matches: 6. Here the CDR3 reads CASSLGLAGASADTQYF. CDR3 DNA: TGTGCCAGCAGCTTAGGACTAGCGGGAGCGTCGGCAGATACGCAGTATTTT.

The chain combines TRBV20-1 with TRBJ2-5; D remains ambiguous. Trimming removed 6 bases from V and 3 bases from J, with 11 bases in between. Germline CDR1 is DFQATT and CDR2 is SNEGSKA (reference sequence). The CDR3 has 12 residues. The CDR3 is CSAKSTKETQYF. CDR3 sequence (DNA): TGCAGTGCCAAAAGTACCAAAGAGACCCAGTACTTC.

The chain combines TRBV7-9 with TRBJ1-2, with 7 bases that match TRBD1. Unmatched junction bases numbered 6, after V lost 5 bases and J lost 0 bases. The CDR3 length is 15 residues. Germline V CDR1 and CDR2: SEHNR, FQNEAQ (reference sequence). The CDR3 sequence: CASSRPQGTNYGYTF. CDR3 DNA sequence: TGTGCCAGCAGCCGACCACAGGGGACTAACTATGGCTACACCTTC.

The V gene is TRBV7-2, the J gene TRBJ2-4, with TRBD1 matching over 8 bases. V was pared by 5 bases and J by 2 bases, with 5 bases of the junction left unmatched. Looked up from germline, CDR1 is SGHTA and CDR2 is FQGNSA. The CDR3 contains 15 residues. CDR3 bases: TGTGCCAGCAGCCTAGACAGGGGCACCAAAAACATTCAGTACTTC. This encodes CASSLDRGTKNIQYF.

In this sample, this clonotype turned up once. The gene calls are TRBV19 and TRBJ1-5, with a possible D match to TRBD1 (6 bases). Germline V gene lookup returns CDR1 LNHDA and CDR2 SQIVND (reference sequence). The germline V and J ends were trimmed by 6 bases and 0 bases, with 27 bases remaining between them. The CDR3 length is 20 residues. CDR3 in DNA: TGTGCCAGTAGCCGAATTCCAGGACAGTCCACTTACAATAGCAATCAGCCCCAGCATTTT. As protein: CASSRIPGQSTYNSNQPQHF.

This chain uses TRBV7-2 with TRBJ2-7; 9 nucleotides agree with TRBD1. This CDR3 has 15 residues. Germline CDR1 reads SGHTA; CDR2 reads FQGNSA. V trimming: 4 bases; J trimming: 1 base; junction bases outside the gene matches: 5. The CDR3 spells CASSSRQGGSYEQYF. DNA for the CDR3: TGTGCCAGCAGCTCTAGACAGGGGGGATCCTACGAGCAGTACTTC.

V usage is TRBV20-1 and J usage is TRBJ2-5, with TRBD1 matching 9 bases. The V and J ends lost 6 bases and 4 bases, in that order; junction bases with no gene match: 12. The CDR3 is made up of 15 amino acids. CDR1 and CDR2 (germline): DFQATT, SNEGSKA (reference sequence). CDR3 sequence: CSAGGGTGFRETQYF. The CDR3 nucleotides read TGCAGTGCGGGGGGCGGGACAGGGTTTCGAGAGACCCAGTACTTC.

V and J are TRBV7-6 and TRBJ2-1, with TRBD1 identical over 9 bases. This CDR3 contains 16 residues. After removal of 0 bases from V and 7 bases from J, the junction contained 7 bases not matched to a gene. Germline V gene lookup returns CDR1 SGHVS and CDR2 FNYEAQ. The CDR3 sequence is CASSLALTGGGNEQFF. The CDR3 DNA reads TGTGCCAGCAGCTTAGCGCTAACAGGGGGCGGGAATGAGCAGTTCTTC.

The chain couples TRBV12-3 or TRBV12-4 to TRBJ2-3, with no clear D. The CDR3 has 12 residues. The germline V and J ends were trimmed by 6 bases and 3 bases, with 7 bases remaining between them. CDR3 nucleotide sequence: TGTGCCAGCAGGCCTGGAACAGATACGCAGTATTTT. This codes for CASRPGTDTQYF.

V is TRBV7-2 and J is TRBJ1-1; D not resolved. V lost 1 base and J 6 bases, leaving 15 bases between the germline ends. Looked up from germline, CDR1 is SGHTA and CDR2 is FQGNSA. CDR3 size: 15 residues. The CDR3 sequence: CASSLGFLGASEAFF. The CDR3 DNA reads as TGTGCCAGCAGCTTAGGTTTCCTCGGCGCTTCTGAAGCTTTCTTT.

The V call is TRBV5-1, the J call TRBJ2-5, with a possible D match to TRBD2 (6 bases). CDR1 is SGHRS and CDR2 is YFSETQ in the germline V gene. The CDR3 loop spans 14 amino acids. V shed 4 bases and J shed 2 bases, with 12 bases lying between them. The CDR3 coding sequence is TGCGCCAGCAGCGCTTATCTAGCGCAAGAGACCCAGTACTTC. Translated, it gives CASSAYLAQETQYF.

The V call is TRBV20-1, the J call TRBJ2-7; D may be TRBD1 (6 bases). Between the trimmed V and J ends, which lost 6 bases and 4 bases, there was a span of 28 bases. The CDR3 sequence is 17 residues long. The germline CDR1 and CDR2 sequences are DFQATT and SNEGSKA (reference sequence). The CDR3 reads CSARDRTRGHWAYEQYF. CDR3 DNA sequence: TGCAGTGCCCGAGATCGTACTAGGGGACATTGGGCTTACGAGCAGTACTTC.

The V and J genes are TRBV18 and TRBJ1-2, with a weak D call TRBD1 (5 bases). Trimming pared 1 base from V and 8 bases from J, leaving 11 bases between. The length of the CDR3 is 13 residues. The germline gives CDR1 KGHSH, CDR2 LQKENI. The CDR3 is CASSPRDSIGYTF. The CDR3 nucleotides are TGTGCCAGCTCACCACGCGACAGCATAGGCTACACCTTC.

V and J are TRBV6-2 or TRBV6-3 and TRBJ2-5, with 7 bases fitting TRBD2. Germline trimming cut 2 bases from V and 6 bases from J; bases unmatched to any gene: 9. The CDR3 is 15 residues long. The V gene's germline CDR1 is MNHEY and CDR2 SVGEGT. The CDR3 here is CASSYTAGRVQTQYF. Written as DNA, the CDR3 is TGTGCCAGCAGTTACACGGCGGGGAGGGTTCAGACCCAGTACTTC.

The chain combines TRBV7-3 with TRBJ2-2; TRBD1 might be the D (6 bases). CDR1 and CDR2 (germline): SGHTA, FQGTGA. The CDR3 spans 15 residues. V lost 5 bases and J 7 bases, leaving 17 bases between the germline ends. CDR3: CASSLQGSYGGELFF. The DNA of the CDR3 is TGTGCCAGCAGCCTCCAGGGGTCGTATGGCGGGGAGCTGTTTTTT.

The chain combines TRBV18 with TRBJ2-3; 9 bases align to TRBD1. The germline V gene has CDR1 KGHSH and CDR2 LQKENI. V dropped 2 bases and J dropped 6; count of bases not matched to a gene: 9. This CDR3 has 16 residues. CDR3 coding DNA: TGTGCCAGCTCACCAACCGGGACAGGGTTCGCCGATACGCAGTATTTT. Translating it yields CASSPTGTGFADTQYF. Full variable domain (missing parts from reference TRBV18 and TRBJ2-3): NAGVMQNPRHLVRRRGQEARLRCSPMKGHSHVYWYRQLPEEGLKFMVYLQKENIIDESGMPKERFSAEFPKEGPSILRIQQVVRGDSAAYFCASSPTGTGFADTQYFGPGTRLTVL.

This clonotype is a singleton in its sample. This sequence joins TRBV21-1 and TRBJ1-5; the table's D call of TRBD1 was not tested on the DNA. TRBV21-1 is classified as a pseudogene. This CDR3 has 19 amino acids. The CDR3 DNA is TGTGCCAGCAGCAAAGTACGGGACAGGGGGCGAGGGTGCAATCAGCCCCAGCATTTT. Protein product: CASSKVRDRGRGCNQPQHF.

The chain uses TRBV6-1 and TRBJ2-1; possibly TRBD2 for D (6 bases). The CDR3 runs to 14 residues. Germline loops: CDR1 MNHNS, CDR2 SASEGT. V lost 8 bases to trimming and J lost 4 bases, with 15 bases between them. In DNA form, the CDR3 reads TGTGCCAGCTCCCGAGCTAGCGATTACAATGAGCAGTTCTTC. Protein sequence: CASSRASDYNEQFF.

The rearrangement links TRBV19 to TRBJ2-4; 8 bases are a match to TRBD2. Germline lookup yields CDR1 LNHDA and CDR2 SQIVND (reference sequence). The CDR3 length is 14 residues. Losses at the gene ends were 6 bases for V and 5 bases for J; bases not matched to a gene: 6. CDR3 sequence: CASRRGLVENIQYF. In DNA form, the CDR3 reads TGTGCCAGTAGGAGGGGACTAGTAGAAAACATTCAGTACTTC.

The chain joins TRBV6-5 to TRBJ2-7, with D perhaps matching TRBD1 or TRBD2 (5 bases each). Germline-derived CDR1 and CDR2 are MNHEY and SVGAGI. The CDR3 runs to 14 residues. V lost 2 bases to trimming and J lost 3 bases, with 11 bases between them. This CDR3 is CASSYRDGFYEQYF. As DNA, the CDR3 is TGTGCCAGCAGTTACAGGGACGGGTTCTACGAGCAGTACTTC.

The chain combines TRBV10-2 with TRBJ1-2, with unresolved D. With 6 bases removed from V and 3 bases from J, the gap between germline ends came to 8 bases. CDR3 length: 12 amino acids. Germline lookup yields CDR1 WSHSY and CDR2 SAAADI. This chain's CDR3 is CASRQLHYGYTF. CDR3 nucleotides: TGCGCCAGCAGACAGTTGCACTATGGCTACACCTTC.

CDR3 loop: CASRDRNYGYTF. The DNA for the CDR3 is TGTGCCAGCAGGGACAGAAACTATGGCTACACCTTC. The chain has TRBV6-4 and TRBJ1-2, with D maybe TRBD1 (6 bases). Germline loops: CDR1 MRHNA, CDR2 SNTAGT. V dropped 6 bases and J dropped 2 bases, with 7 bases sitting between them. CDR3 length: 12 amino acids.

This chain uses TRBV20-1 with TRBJ2-7; perhaps TRBD2 as D (6 bases). Germline V gene lookup returns CDR1 DFQATT and CDR2 SNEGSKA (reference sequence). The CDR3 runs 14 residues. The ends were cut back, 6 bases at V and 2 bases at J, with 17 bases in the middle. This CDR3 reads CSAIWVGGTYEQYF. CDR3 nucleotide sequence: TGCAGTGCGATATGGGTTGGGGGGACCTACGAGCAGTACTTC.

The chain is built from TRBV5-1 and TRBJ2-7, with 9 bases fitting TRBD1. The V gene end was trimmed by 0 bases and the J gene end by 4 bases; junction bases not matched to a gene: 2. This CDR3 is built from 14 residues. Germline CDR1 reads SGHRS; CDR2 reads YFSETQ. Here the CDR3 DNA reads TGCGCCAGCAGCTTGGACAGGGGGCGGTACGAGCAGTACTTC. It specifies CASSLDRGRYEQYF.

This sequence joins TRBV2 and TRBJ1-4; 7 bases are a match to TRBD1. The junction had 7 bases not matched to a gene; V was cut back by 7 bases and J by 14 bases. In germline, CDR1 is SNHLY, CDR2 FYNNEI. This CDR3 is 11 amino acids long. The CDR3 loop reads CASNRQGGLFF. Here the CDR3 DNA reads TGTGCCAGCAACAGACAGGGAGGGCTGTTTTTT.

The chain employs TRBV6-1 and TRBJ2-2; 9 bases line up with TRBD1. This CDR3 has 15 amino acids. Germline CDR1 MNHNS, CDR2 SASEGT. V shed 4 bases and J 5 bases; nucleotides not matched to a gene: 5. CDR3 in amino acids: CASSGRQGGTGELFF. The CDR3 region has the DNA TGTGCCAGCAGTGGTCGACAGGGGGGGACCGGGGAGCTGTTTTTT.

The count of this clonotype is one. The V call is TRBV28, the J call TRBJ1-5, with 7 bases that match TRBD1. Per germline, CDR1 MDHEN and CDR2 SYDVKM. The length of the CDR3 is 13 residues. V was pared by 8 bases and J by 9 bases, with 10 bases of the junction left unmatched. The CDR3 sequence is CASREDRQRPQHF. CDR3 coding DNA: TGTGCCAGCCGGGAGGACAGGCAGAGGCCCCAGCATTTT.

This sequence joins TRBV20-1 and TRBJ2-5; TRBD1 agrees at 9 bases. V dropped 0 bases and J dropped 0; count of bases not matched to a gene: 2. This CDR3 region has 15 residues. CDR1 and CDR2 from the germline V gene are DFQATT and SNEGSKA (reference sequence). CDR3 sequence (DNA): TGCAGTGCTAGAGAAACAGGGGGCTACCAAGAGACCCAGTACTTC. Protein product: CSARETGGYQETQYF.

This clonotype was seen a handful of times. The chain joins TRBV20-1 to TRBJ1-2; tentative D call: TRBD1 (6 bases). Germline loops: CDR1 DFQATT, CDR2 SNEGSKA (reference sequence). This CDR3 comprises 12 residues. V was pared by 1 base and J by 5 bases, with 8 bases between. Here the CDR3 reads CSARGQVYGYTF. CDR3 DNA: TGCAGTGCTAGAGGACAGGTTTATGGCTACACCTTC.